This entry lists 29 T cell receptor beta chains sequenced from one sample in a study of T-cell memory formation after mild COVID-19. TCRdb re-called the 5' RACE reads with MiXCR, one entry per CDR3 protein. The sample lists hundreds of thousands of distinct CDR3 sequences, about a sixth occurring once. Sequencing was performed on PBMCs or a T cell subset sorted from them (not recorded which). These receptors came from a man aged 18 to 29 who had mild COVID-19 (a few samples of this study predate the infection). Cell type and time point are not known.

The chain carries TRBV3-1 and TRBJ2-1, with TRBD2 matching 7 bases. The germline CDR1 and CDR2 sequences are LGHDT and YNNKEL (reference sequence). V was pared by 4 bases and J by 5 bases, with 8 bases of the junction left unmatched. The length of the CDR3 is 15 residues. The CDR3 protein is CASSPLRGVDNEQFF. The DNA for the CDR3 is TGTGCCAGCAGCCCCTTACGGGGGGTCGACAATGAGCAGTTCTTC.

The rearrangement joins TRBV7-2 to TRBJ1-1; D is undetermined. The length of the CDR3 is 12 residues. V lost 3 bases to trimming and J lost 2 bases, with 4 bases between them. Germline CDR1 SGHTA, CDR2 FQGNSA. The CDR3 sequence: CASSFENTEAFF. The CDR3 coding sequence is TGTGCCAGCAGCTTCGAAAACACTGAAGCTTTCTTT.

Ten or more counts support this clonotype. The chain recombines TRBV18 with TRBJ1-6; D might be TRBD1 (6 bases). This CDR3 spans 16 amino acids. V gave up 3 bases and J gave up 7 bases, with 16 bases separating them. CDR1 is KGHSH, CDR2 LQKENI, per germline. The CDR3 DNA is TGTGCCAGCTCACCTCTCATAACAGGGAGCAATTCACCCCTCCACTTT. Translated: CASSPLITGSNSPLHF.

The table lists this clonotype with many counts. An end of the junction does not agree with germline; a read error may underlie this. The chain joins TRBV7-7 to TRBJ2-3; D may be TRBD1 or TRBD2 (5 bases each). Germline V gives CDR1 SSHAT, CDR2 FNYEAQ (reference sequence). This CDR3 comprises 14 residues. In DNA form, the CDR3 reads TGTGCTAGCAGCTCCCGGGGCCACACAGATACGCAGTATTTT. Translated: CASSSRGHTDTQYF.

This clonotype was picked up a small number of times. The chain carries TRBV7-3 and TRBJ2-3; the match to TRBD1 covers 11 bases. The J segment lost 1 base and the V segment lost 1 base, leaving 7 bases of the junction unmatched. CDR3 length: 18 amino acids. Germline V gene sequence: CDR1 SGHTA, CDR2 FQGTGA. The DNA for the CDR3 is TGTGCCAGCAGCTTAAGCGGGACAGGGGGAGGTGGCACAGATACGCAGTATTTT. Translating it yields CASSLSGTGGGGTDTQYF.

In DNA, the CDR3 is TGTGCCAGCAACGGTGGAGCAGGGGCAAACACTGAAGCTTTCTTT. Encoded protein: CASNGGAGANTEAFF. This chain connects TRBV7-9 to TRBJ1-1, with D maybe TRBD1 (6 bases). Looked up from germline, CDR1 is SEHNR and CDR2 is FQNEAQ (reference sequence). The CDR3 sequence is 15 residues long. The V end was cut by 7 bases, the J end by 2 bases, with 17 bases between.

This clonotype was found a few times. The chain employs TRBV4-3 and TRBJ1-1, with D unresolved. Germline CDR1 is LGHNA and CDR2 is YSLEER. V lost 0 bases and J 4 bases, leaving 12 bases between the germline ends. The CDR3 has 15 amino acids. The CDR3 nucleotides are TGCGCCAGCAGCCAAGACGGGAGGAGAGGCACTGAAGCTTTCTTT. Its translation is CASSQDGRRGTEAFF.

The chain employs TRBV7-9 and TRBJ1-1; D unresolved. CDR1 is SEHNR and CDR2 is FQNEAQ in the germline V gene (reference sequence). V lost 0 bases, J lost 6 bases, and 8 bases lay in between. This CDR3 comprises 13 residues. CDR3 protein: CASSLANGPEAFF. The DNA of the CDR3 is TGTGCCAGCAGCTTAGCCAACGGCCCTGAAGCTTTCTTT.

V gene TRBV5-1 combines with J gene TRBJ2-3, with D perhaps matching TRBD2 (7 bases). This CDR3 is 16 amino acids long. Trimming pared 4 bases from V and 0 bases from J, leaving 15 bases between. Germline assignment: CDR1 SGHRS and CDR2 YFSETQ. In nucleotides, the CDR3 is TGCGCCAGCAGCCCGCGGACTAGGGGGAGCACAGATACGCAGTATTTT. Its protein product is CASSPRTRGSTDTQYF. Full variable domain (missing parts from reference TRBV5-1 and TRBJ2-3): KAGVTQTPRYLIKTRGQQVTLSCSPISGHRSVSWYQQTPGQGLQFLFEYFSETQRNKGNFPGRFSGRQFSNSRSEMNVSTLELGDSALYLCASSPRTRGSTDTQYFGPGTRLTVL.

This clonotype has a count of ten or more. The chain combines TRBV19 with TRBJ2-7, with 7 bases that match TRBD1. The CDR3 extends over 15 amino acids. The V segment lost 5 bases and the J segment 0 bases; nucleotides outside the gene matches: 7. Germline V gene data show CDR1 as LNHDA and CDR2 as SQIVND (reference sequence). The CDR3: CASSWGTDSSYEQYF. Here the CDR3 DNA reads TGTGCCAGTAGTTGGGGGACAGATAGCTCCTACGAGCAGTACTTC.

This clonotype was observed a handful of times. The V call is TRBV4-1, the J call TRBJ2-5; TRBD2 agrees at 11 bases. Germline trimming cut 0 bases from V and 5 bases from J; bases unmatched to any gene: 8. This CDR3 spans 17 amino acids. Germline loops: CDR1 MGHRA, CDR2 YSYEKL. This CDR3 reads CASSQDLLAGGRETQYF. CDR3 DNA sequence: TGCGCCAGCAGCCAAGATCTGCTAGCGGGGGGCCGTGAGACCCAGTACTTC.

The CDR3 DNA is TGTGCCAGCAGCTCGCCAGGCAGGTACCCCCATGGCTACACCTTC. As protein: CASSSPGRYPHGYTF. This rearrangement joins TRBV5-6 to TRBJ1-2; D unresolved. The V and J ends lost 3 bases and 6 bases respectively, with 18 bases between them. Germline CDR1 reads SGHDT; CDR2 reads YYEEEE. The CDR3 length is 15 residues.

This rearrangement joins TRBV14 to TRBJ1-1; D perhaps matches TRBD1 (6 bases). Germline V lookup: CDR1 SGHDN, CDR2 FVKESK. V lost 3 bases, J lost 4 bases, and 15 bases lay in between. This CDR3 has 15 residues. The CDR3 loop is CASSHAWGLGTEAFF. The DNA for the CDR3 is TGTGCCAGCAGCCATGCGTGGGGGCTCGGCACTGAAGCTTTCTTT. Filled out from reference TRBV14 and TRBJ1-1, the complete variable domain reads EAGVTQFPSHSVIEKGQTVTLRCDPISGHDNLYWYRRVMGKEIKFLLHFVKESKQDESGMPNNRFLAERTGGTYSTLKVQPAELEDSGVYFCASSHAWGLGTEAFFGQGTRLTVV.

The table lists this clonotype with a few counts. The J gene is TRBJ2-3, the V gene TRBV7-2; D is unresolved. CDR1 SGHTA and CDR2 FQGNSA come from the germline V gene. V was shortened by 5 bases and J by 6 bases, with 12 bases between the two germline ends. This CDR3 has 13 amino acids. DNA of the CDR3: TGTGCCAGCAGCATCAGCCATGGGGATACGCAGTATTTT. Translated: CASSISHGDTQYF.

This clonotype was seen more than once but under ten times. The genes are TRBV10-2 and TRBJ1-4; a weak D match, TRBD1 (5 bases). The CDR3 is made up of 13 amino acids. CDR1 and CDR2 (germline): WSHSY, SAAADI. The V and J ends lost 0 bases and 11 bases respectively, with 10 bases between them. CDR3 amino acids: CASSESGTAKLFF. Here the CDR3 DNA reads TGCGCCAGCAGTGAGTCGGGGACTGCGAAACTGTTTTTT.

This clonotype was seen ten or more times. The rearrangement uses TRBV12-3 or TRBV12-4 and TRBJ1-5, with 9 nucleotides matching TRBD1. This CDR3 is 15 amino acids long. J was trimmed by 2 bases and V by 1 base; bases with no gene match: 0. The CDR3 spells CASSLGTGGNQPQHF. The CDR3 DNA sequence: TGTGCCAGCAGTTTAGGGACAGGGGGCAATCAGCCCCAGCATTTT.

This clonotype was observed a few times. The chain couples TRBV20-1 to TRBJ2-7, with 10 bases aligning to TRBD1. Germline CDR1 is DFQATT and CDR2 is SNEGSKA (reference sequence). The CDR3 runs to 14 residues. V lost 8 bases to trimming and J lost 1 base; unmatched junction nucleotides: 8. The CDR3 DNA follows: TGCAGTACCCTGGGGACAGGGGTGTCCTACGAGCAGTACTTC. Encoded protein: CSTLGTGVSYEQYF.

CDR3 DNA sequence: TGCGCCAGCAGCTTGATCACAGGGGGCCAGTATGGGCAGTTCTTC. It yields the protein CASSLITGGQYGQFF. This chain uses TRBV5-1 with TRBJ2-1; 9 bases are a match to TRBD1. Germline CDR1 SGHRS, CDR2 YFSETQ. V trimming: 1 base; J trimming: 12 bases; junction bases outside the gene matches: 11. This CDR3 spans 15 amino acids.

V and J are TRBV7-2 and TRBJ2-1, with TRBD2 matching 10 bases. This CDR3 spans 14 amino acids. J lost 6 bases, V lost 2 bases, and 1 base had no gene match. Per germline, CDR1 SGHTA and CDR2 FQGNSA. In DNA, the CDR3 is TGTGCCAGCAGCTTACGACTAGCGGGCAATGAGCAGTTCTTC. Protein product: CASSLRLAGNEQFF.

A few counts support this clonotype. V is TRBV6-6 and J is TRBJ1-6; no firm D call. The V end lost 7 bases, the J end lost 9 bases, and 10 bases lay between the germline ends. From germline, CDR1 is MNHNY and CDR2 SVGAGI (reference sequence). This CDR3 contains 12 residues. The CDR3 region is CASTPRGSPLHF. DNA of the CDR3: TGTGCCAGCACCCCGCGGGGTTCACCCCTCCACTTT.

In this sample, this clonotype turned up a few times. The CDR3 is CASSPLAATNEKLFF. The CDR3 DNA is TGCGCCAGCAGCCCATTGGCAGCAACTAATGAAAAACTGTTTTTT. The chain is built from TRBV4-3 and TRBJ1-4; D is unresolved. Trimming pared 4 bases from V and 0 bases from J, leaving 9 bases between. CDR1 and CDR2 from the germline V gene are LGHNA and YSLEER. This CDR3 comprises 15 residues.

There are a few counts of this clonotype. This chain uses TRBV11-2 with TRBJ1-2, with D unclear. The CDR3 is made up of 12 amino acids. CDR1 and CDR2 (germline): SGHAT, FQNNGV. Trimming removed 4 bases from V and 3 bases from J, with 6 bases in between. The CDR3 reads CASSYTYYGYTF. The CDR3 DNA reads TGTGCCAGCAGCTATACTTACTATGGCTACACCTTC. Full variable domain (rest looked up from reference TRBV11-2 and TRBJ1-2): EAGVAQSPRYKIIEKRQSVAFWCNPISGHATLYWYQQILGQGPKLLIQFQNNGVVDDSQLPKDRFSAERLKGVDSTLKIQPAKLEDSAVYLCASSYTYYGYTFGSGTRLTVV.

This clonotype turned up a few times. The chain employs TRBV20-1 and TRBJ1-2; weak D call: TRBD1 (6 bases). Germline assignment: CDR1 DFQATT and CDR2 SNEGSKA (reference sequence). Trimming removed 6 bases from V and 10 bases from J, with 18 bases in between. The CDR3 is made up of 12 amino acids. The CDR3 loop reads CSAPLTGTFYTF. The CDR3 DNA is TGCAGTGCCCCCCTCACAGGGACTTTCTACACCTTC.

The chain couples TRBV15 to TRBJ2-3; 9 nucleotides match TRBD1. Trimming removed 6 bases from V and 2 bases from J; junction bases left unmatched: 9. The CDR3 totals 16 residues. Germline CDR1 LNHNV, CDR2 YYDKDF (reference sequence). CDR3 sequence reads: CATRQRGDRDTDTQYF. The CDR3 DNA reads as TGTGCCACCAGGCAGAGAGGGGACAGGGACACAGATACGCAGTATTTT.

This clonotype was seen a handful of times. J is TRBJ1-2 and V is TRBV12-3 or TRBV12-4; D is perhaps TRBD1 (6 bases). CDR3 length: 14 residues. Trimming removed 1 base at V and 7 bases at J, with 13 bases between. The CDR3 protein is CASSLGSQGLGYTF. As DNA, the CDR3 is TGTGCCAGCAGTTTAGGGTCACAGGGTCTTGGCTACACCTTC.

This clonotype came up a few times. The J gene is TRBJ2-1, the V gene TRBV29-1; TRBD1 aligns across 8 bases. The germline gives CDR1 SQVTM, CDR2 ANQGSEA. V lost 6 bases and J lost 6; bases outside the gene matches: 4. This CDR3 has 12 residues. CDR3 in amino acids: CSVPGTGNEQFF. The CDR3 nucleotides are TGCAGCGTCCCCGGGACAGGCAATGAGCAGTTCTTC.

At least ten counts were recorded for this clonotype. V and J are TRBV6-5 and TRBJ2-7; TRBD2 aligns across 7 bases. Germline V lookup: CDR1 MNHEY, CDR2 SVGAGI. After removal of 6 bases from V and 0 bases from J, the junction contained 8 bases not matched to a gene. The CDR3 covers 15 residues. CDR3 sequence: CASRDTAGSSYEQYV. The CDR3 DNA is TGTGCCAGCAGGGATACAGCGGGGTCCTCCTACGAGCAGTACGTC.

This clonotype was detected only a few times. J is TRBJ2-7 and V is TRBV18, with TRBD1 as a possible D gene (5 bases). The germline V gene encodes CDR1 KGHSH and CDR2 LQKENI. The CDR3 totals 12 residues. V lost 5 bases and J lost 6, with 11 bases in between. The CDR3 reads CASSSQGGEQYV. The DNA for the CDR3 is TGTGCCAGCTCATCCCAGGGTGGCGAGCAGTACGTC.

The rearrangement joins TRBV10-3 to TRBJ2-3, with TRBD2 matching 14 bases. From germline, CDR1 is ENHRY and CDR2 SYGVKD. The CDR3 runs to 16 residues. J lost 3 bases, V lost 6 bases, and 5 bases had no gene match. The CDR3 protein is CAISGTSGGVTDTQYF. The CDR3 bases are TGTGCCATCAGCGGGACTAGCGGGGGCGTAACAGATACGCAGTATTTT.